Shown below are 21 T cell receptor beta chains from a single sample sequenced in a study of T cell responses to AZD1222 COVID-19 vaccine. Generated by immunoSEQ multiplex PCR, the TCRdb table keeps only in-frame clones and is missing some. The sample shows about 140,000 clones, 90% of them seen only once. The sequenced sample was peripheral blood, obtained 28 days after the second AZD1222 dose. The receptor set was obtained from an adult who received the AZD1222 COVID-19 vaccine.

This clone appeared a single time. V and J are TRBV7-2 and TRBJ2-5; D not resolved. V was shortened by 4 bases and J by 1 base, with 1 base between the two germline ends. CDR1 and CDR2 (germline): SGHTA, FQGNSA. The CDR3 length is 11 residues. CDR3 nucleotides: TGTGCCAGCAGCTCCCAAGAGACCCAGTACTTC. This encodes CASSSQETQYF.

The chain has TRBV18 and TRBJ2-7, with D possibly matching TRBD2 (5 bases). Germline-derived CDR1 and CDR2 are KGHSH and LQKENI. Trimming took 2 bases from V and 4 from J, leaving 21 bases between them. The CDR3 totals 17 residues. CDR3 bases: TGTGCCAGCTCACCAGCTGCCGGGCGCCCCCCGGGATACGAGCAGTACTTC. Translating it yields CASSPAAGRPPGYEQYF.

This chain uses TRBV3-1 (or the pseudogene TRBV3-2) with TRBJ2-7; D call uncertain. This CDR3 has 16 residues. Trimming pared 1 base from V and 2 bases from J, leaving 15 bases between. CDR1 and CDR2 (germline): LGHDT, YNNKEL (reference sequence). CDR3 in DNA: TGTGCCAGCAGCCAAGTGGGGTCAGGCAGAACCTACGAGCAGTACTTC. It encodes CASSQVGSGRTYEQYF.

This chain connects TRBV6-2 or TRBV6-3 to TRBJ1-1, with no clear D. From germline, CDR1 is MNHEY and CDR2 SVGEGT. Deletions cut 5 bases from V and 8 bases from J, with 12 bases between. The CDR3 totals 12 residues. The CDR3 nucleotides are TGTGCCAGCAGTATCCAATCACAGGAAGCTTTCTTT. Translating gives CASSIQSQEAFF.

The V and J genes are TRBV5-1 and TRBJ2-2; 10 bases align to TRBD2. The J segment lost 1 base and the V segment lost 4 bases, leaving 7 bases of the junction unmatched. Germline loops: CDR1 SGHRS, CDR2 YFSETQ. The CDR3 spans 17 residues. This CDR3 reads CASSPLIAGGNTGELFF. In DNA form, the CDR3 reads TGCGCCAGCAGCCCCCTCATAGCGGGGGGGAACACCGGGGAGCTGTTTTTT.

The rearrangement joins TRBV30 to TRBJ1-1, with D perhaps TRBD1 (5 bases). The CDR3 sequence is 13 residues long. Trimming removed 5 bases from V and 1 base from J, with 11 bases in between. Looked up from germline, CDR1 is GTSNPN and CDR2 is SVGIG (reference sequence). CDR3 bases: TGTGCCTGGTCCCGGGGCAGGAACACTGAAGCTTTCTTT. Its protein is CAWSRGRNTEAFF. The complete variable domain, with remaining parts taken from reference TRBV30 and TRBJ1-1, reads SQTIHQWPATLVQPVGSPLSLECTVEGTSNPNLYWYRQAAGRGLQLLFYSVGIGQISSEVPQNLSASRPQDRQFILSSKKLLLSDSGFYLCAWSRGRNTEAFFGQGTRLTVV.

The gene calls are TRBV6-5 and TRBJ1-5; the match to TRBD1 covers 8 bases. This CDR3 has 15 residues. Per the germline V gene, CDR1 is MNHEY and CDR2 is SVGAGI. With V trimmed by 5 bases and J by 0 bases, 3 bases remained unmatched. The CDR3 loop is CASSTGGYSNQPQHF. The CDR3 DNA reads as TGTGCCAGCAGTACAGGGGGGTATAGCAATCAGCCCCAGCATTTT.

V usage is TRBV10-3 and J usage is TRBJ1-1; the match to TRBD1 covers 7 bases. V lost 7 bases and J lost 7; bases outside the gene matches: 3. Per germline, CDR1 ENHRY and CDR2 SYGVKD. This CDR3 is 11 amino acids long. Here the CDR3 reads CAINQGGEAFF. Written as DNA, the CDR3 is TGTGCCATCAACCAGGGGGGTGAAGCTTTCTTT.

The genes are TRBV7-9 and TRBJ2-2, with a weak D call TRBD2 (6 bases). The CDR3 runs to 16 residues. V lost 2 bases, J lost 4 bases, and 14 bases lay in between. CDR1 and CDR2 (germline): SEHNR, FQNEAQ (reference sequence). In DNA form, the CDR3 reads TGTGCCAGCAGCTTAATTCGGACCGGGGGCACCGGGGAGCTGTTTTTT. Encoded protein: CASSLIRTGGTGELFF.

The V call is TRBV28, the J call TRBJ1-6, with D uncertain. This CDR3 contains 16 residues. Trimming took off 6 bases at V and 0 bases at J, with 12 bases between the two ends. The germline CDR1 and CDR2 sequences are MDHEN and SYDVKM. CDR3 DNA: TGTGCCAGCAGCTCCTACCCAGGCTCCTATAATTCACCCCTCCACTTT. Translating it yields CASSSYPGSYNSPLHF.

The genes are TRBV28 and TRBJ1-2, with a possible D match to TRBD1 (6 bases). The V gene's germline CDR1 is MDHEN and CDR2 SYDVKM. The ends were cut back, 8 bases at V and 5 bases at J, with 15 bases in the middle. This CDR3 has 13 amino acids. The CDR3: CASFNQGRYGYTF. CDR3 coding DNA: TGTGCCAGCTTTAATCAGGGGCGATATGGCTACACCTTC.

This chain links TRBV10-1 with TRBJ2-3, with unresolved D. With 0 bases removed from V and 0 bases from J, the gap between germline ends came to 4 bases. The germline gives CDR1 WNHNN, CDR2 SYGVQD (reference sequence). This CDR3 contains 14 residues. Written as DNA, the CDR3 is TGCGCCAGCAGTGAGTCACCTAGCACAGATACGCAGTATTTT. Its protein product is CASSESPSTDTQYF.

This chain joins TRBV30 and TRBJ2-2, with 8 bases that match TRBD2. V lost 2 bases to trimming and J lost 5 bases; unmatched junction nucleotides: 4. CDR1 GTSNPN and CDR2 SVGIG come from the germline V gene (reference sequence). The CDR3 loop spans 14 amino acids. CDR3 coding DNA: TGTGCCTGGAGTATCGGCGGGGGGACCGGGGAGCTGTTTTTT. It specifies CAWSIGGGTGELFF.

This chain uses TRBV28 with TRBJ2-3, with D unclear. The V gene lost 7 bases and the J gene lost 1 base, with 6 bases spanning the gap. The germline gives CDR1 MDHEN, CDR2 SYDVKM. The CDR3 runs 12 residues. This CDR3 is CASTRGTDTQYF. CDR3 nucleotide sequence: TGTGCCAGCACTAGGGGCACAGATACGCAGTATTTT.

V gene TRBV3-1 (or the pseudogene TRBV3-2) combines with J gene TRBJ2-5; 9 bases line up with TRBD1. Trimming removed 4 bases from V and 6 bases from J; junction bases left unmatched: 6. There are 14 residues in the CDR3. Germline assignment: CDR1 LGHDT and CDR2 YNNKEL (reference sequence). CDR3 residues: CASSRGGQGQTQYF. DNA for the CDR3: TGTGCCAGCAGCCGAGGGGGACAGGGCCAGACCCAGTACTTC.

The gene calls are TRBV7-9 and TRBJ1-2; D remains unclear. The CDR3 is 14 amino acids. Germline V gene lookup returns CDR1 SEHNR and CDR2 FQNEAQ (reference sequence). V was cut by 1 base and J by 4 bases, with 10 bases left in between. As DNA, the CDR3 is TGTGCCAGCAGCTTAGATGCCAAAACCTATGGCTACACCTTC. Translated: CASSLDAKTYGYTF.

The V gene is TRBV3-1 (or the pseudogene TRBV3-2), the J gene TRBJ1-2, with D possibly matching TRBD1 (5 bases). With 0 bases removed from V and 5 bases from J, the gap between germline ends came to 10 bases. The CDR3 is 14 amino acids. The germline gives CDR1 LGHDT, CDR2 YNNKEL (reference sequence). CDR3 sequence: CASSQETDSYGYTF. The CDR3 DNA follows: TGTGCCAGCAGCCAAGAGACAGATTCTTATGGCTACACCTTC.

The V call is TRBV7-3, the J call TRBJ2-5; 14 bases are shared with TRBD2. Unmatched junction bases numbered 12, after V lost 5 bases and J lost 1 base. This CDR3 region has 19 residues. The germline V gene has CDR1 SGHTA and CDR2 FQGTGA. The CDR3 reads CASSLKGAGLAGVQETQYF. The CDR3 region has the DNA TGTGCCAGCAGCCTTAAAGGGGCGGGACTAGCGGGGGTCCAAGAGACCCAGTACTTC.

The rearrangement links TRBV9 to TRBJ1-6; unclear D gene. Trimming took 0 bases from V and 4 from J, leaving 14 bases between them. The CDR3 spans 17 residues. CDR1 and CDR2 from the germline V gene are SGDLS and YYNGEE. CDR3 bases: TGTGCCAGCAGCGTAGAAGCGGCAGGCCTTTATAATTCACCCCTCCACTTT. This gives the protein CASSVEAAGLYNSPLHF.

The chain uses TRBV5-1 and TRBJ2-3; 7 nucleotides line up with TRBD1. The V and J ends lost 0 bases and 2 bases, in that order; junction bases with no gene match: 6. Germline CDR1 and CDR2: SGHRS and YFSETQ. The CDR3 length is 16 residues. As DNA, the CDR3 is TGCGCCAGCAGCTTGGAGGCAGGGGGTAACACAGATACGCAGTATTTT. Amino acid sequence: CASSLEAGGNTDTQYF.

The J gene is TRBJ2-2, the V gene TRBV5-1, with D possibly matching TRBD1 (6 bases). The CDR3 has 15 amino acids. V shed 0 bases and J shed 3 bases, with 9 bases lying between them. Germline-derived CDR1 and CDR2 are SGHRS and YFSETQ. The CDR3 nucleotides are TGCGCCAGCAGCTTGGCCAGGGGCGACACCGGGGAGCTGTTTTTT. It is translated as CASSLARGDTGELFF. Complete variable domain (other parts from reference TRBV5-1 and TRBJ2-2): KAGVTQTPRYLIKTRGQQVTLSCSPISGHRSVSWYQQTPGQGLQFLFEYFSETQRNKGNFPGRFSGRQFSNSRSEMNVSTLELGDSALYLCASSLARGDTGELFFGEGSRLTVL.